Sequencing of this TCR beta chain was carried out in a study of blood T cell repertoires in COVID-19 (TCRdb year 2020). For the study in its entirety: The collaborator samples originated in the United States, Italy and Spain and spanned the acute and convalescent phases of COVID-19. The material from the prospective study consisted of cDNA or gDNA derived from T cells, B-cell-depleted T cells, or PBMCs. Subjects who had been exposed to COVID-19, were actively infected with it, or had recovered from it provided the deeply sampled blood TCRbeta repertoires that made up the dataset. A freely available public database, intended as a resource for researchers studying the immune response to SARS-CoV-2, is where the repertoires were released. The samples were drawn from the first 160 participants of the ongoing ImmuneRACE study and from 1,254 subjects provided by 6 global collaborators. Nearly every sample came with metadata listing a de-identified subject ID, COVID-19 status, age in years and sex. Where available, HLA class I and class II types were taken from metadata supplied by the sample provider and were not determined by assay-based typing. The paper as a whole reports these results and caveats: The amount of clinical and demographic metadata varied by source and participant and was provided uncurated.

This clone turned up a few times. The antigen it binds to is not known. No base quality information exists; no much larger clone differs at one position. The immunoSEQ Assay, a bias-controlled multiplex PCR, was used to amplify TCRbeta CDR3 regions from genomic DNA. The authors' analysis ran thus. The number of nucleated cells in each sample was estimated from the amplification of reference gene primers within the assay. To quantify the absolute abundance of each unique TCRbeta CDR3 rearrangement, sequence reads were collapsed and filtered. For each sample, productive Simpson clonality was calculated as the square root of Simpson's diversity index across productive rearrangements. TCRdb re-hosts the immuneACCESS table, in-frame sequences only. Its copies lack some clones; in the studies checked, an unresolved V gene accounts for under half of them, and the cause for the rest is not known. That table gives V, J and clone size, and the DNA gave D and trimming. This sample comprises 200,000 to 300,000 clones, approximately 87% of them detected only once. Of the sample, approximately 2.2% is held by the ten largest clones.

From V the trimming removes 4 bases and from J it removes 7 bases, while the gene matches leave 6 bases of the junction unaccounted for. CDR1 and CDR2 (ENHRY, SYGVKD) derive from the germline V gene. The CDR3 holds 14 amino acids from the cysteine to the phenylalanine. CDR3 DNA is the only sequence kept; it has 42 bases, read in frame from the first base. Whole blood was collected in K2EDTA tubes by collaborating institutions according to the institutions' own protocols. For TCRbeta analysis, collaborators shipped samples as frozen whole blood, isolated PBMCs, or DNA extracted from either of those sample types.

Material: peripheral blood. Here the chain combines TRBV10-3 and TRBJ2-1; 8 nucleotides in the junction match TRBD1. The receptor was isolated from a woman aged 45-65 years with acute or convalescent COVID-19. The DNA is TGTGCCATCAGTGCACAGGGGGAGGTAAATGAGCAGTTCTTC. This sequence encodes CAISAQGEVNEQFF.